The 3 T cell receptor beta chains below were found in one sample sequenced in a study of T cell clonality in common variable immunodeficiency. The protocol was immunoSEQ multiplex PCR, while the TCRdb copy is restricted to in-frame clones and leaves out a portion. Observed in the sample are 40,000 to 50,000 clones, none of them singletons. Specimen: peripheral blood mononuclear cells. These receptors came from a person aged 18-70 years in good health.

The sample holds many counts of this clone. The CDR3 loop reads CATTLGAPGGVGYTF. The sequenced CDR3 bases are TGTGCCACAACCTTAGGCGCTCCAGGGGGAGTGGGC. This chain links TRBV7-2 with TRBJ1-2, with TRBD1 matching over 7 bases. Read sequence stops 3 residues before the CDR3 end, and the germline J gene provides the missing end. Germline assignment: CDR1 SGHTA and CDR2 FQGNSA. The CDR3 consists of 15 residues. Using reference TRBV7-2 and TRBJ1-2 for the parts outside the CDR3, the full variable domain is GAGVSQSPSNKVTEKGKDVELRCDPISGHTALYWYRQSLGQGLEFLIYFQGNSAPDKSGLPSDRFSAERTGGSVSTLTIQRTQQEDSAVYLCATTLGAPGGVGYTFGSGTRLTVV.

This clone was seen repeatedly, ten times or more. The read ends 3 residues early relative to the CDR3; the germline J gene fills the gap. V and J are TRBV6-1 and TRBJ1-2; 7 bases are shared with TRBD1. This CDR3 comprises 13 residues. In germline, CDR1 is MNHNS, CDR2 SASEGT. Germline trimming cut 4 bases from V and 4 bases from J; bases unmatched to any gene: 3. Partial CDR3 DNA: TGTGCCAGCAGTGTCACAGGGGCCTATGGC. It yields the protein CASSVTGAYG. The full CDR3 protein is CASSVTGAYGYTF.

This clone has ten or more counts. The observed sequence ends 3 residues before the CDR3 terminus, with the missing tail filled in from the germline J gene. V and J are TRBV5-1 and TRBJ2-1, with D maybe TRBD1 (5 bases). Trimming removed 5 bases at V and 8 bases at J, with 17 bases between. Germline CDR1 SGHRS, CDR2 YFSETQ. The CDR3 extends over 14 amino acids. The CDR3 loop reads CASRTLGPDDEQFF. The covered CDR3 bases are TGCGCCAGCAGGACCCTGGGGCCGGACGATGAG.